The source of this T cell receptor (beta chain) is a study of T cells in Graves' hyperthyroidism and ophthalmopathy. Germline V gives CDR1 SGHNT, CDR2 YYREEE (reference sequence). V was clipped by 3 bases and J by 5 bases; unmatched bases: 3. CDR3 length equals 13 residues. The study excluded patients with uncontrolled infection, other autoimmune disease, pregnancy or lactation. The PBMCs were sourced from fresh peripheral blood (more than 8.5 ml). Amplified TCR beta CDR3 regions came from RNA transcripts. Carried out on the TCR CDR3, a first-round RT-PCR used the HTBI primer set. TCRdb re-called the multiplex PCR reads through MiXCR, storing one row per CDR3 protein. The table has hundreds of thousands of distinct CDR3 sequences, 15% to 20% seen once.

This receptor was taken from a woman between 18 and 30 years old with Graves' hyperthyroidism. The sample was blood. The chain recombines TRBV5-4 with TRBJ2-7; the match to TRBD1 covers 9 bases. The CDR3 DNA reads as TGTGCCAGCAGCTGGGACAGGGTCAACGAGCAGTACTTC. Protein: CASSWDRVNEQYF. The full variable domain, completed using reference TRBV5-4 and TRBJ2-7, is ETGVTQSPTHLIKTRGQQVTLRCSSQSGHNTVSWYQQALGQGPQFIFQYYREEENGRGNFPPRFSGLQFPNYSSELNVNALELDDSALYLCASSWDRVNEQYFGPGTRLTVT.